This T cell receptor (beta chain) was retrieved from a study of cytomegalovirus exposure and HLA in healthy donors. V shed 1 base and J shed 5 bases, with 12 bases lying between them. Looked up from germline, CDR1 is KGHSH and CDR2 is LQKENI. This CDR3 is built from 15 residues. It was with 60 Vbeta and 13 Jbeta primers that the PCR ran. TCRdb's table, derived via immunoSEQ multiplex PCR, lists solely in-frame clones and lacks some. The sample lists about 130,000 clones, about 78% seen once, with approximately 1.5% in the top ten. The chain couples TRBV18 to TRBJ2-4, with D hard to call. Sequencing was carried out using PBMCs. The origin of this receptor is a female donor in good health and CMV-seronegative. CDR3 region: CASSPRTSPENIQYF. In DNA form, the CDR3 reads TGTGCCAGCTCACCACGTACGTCCCCGGAAAACATTCAGTACTTC.